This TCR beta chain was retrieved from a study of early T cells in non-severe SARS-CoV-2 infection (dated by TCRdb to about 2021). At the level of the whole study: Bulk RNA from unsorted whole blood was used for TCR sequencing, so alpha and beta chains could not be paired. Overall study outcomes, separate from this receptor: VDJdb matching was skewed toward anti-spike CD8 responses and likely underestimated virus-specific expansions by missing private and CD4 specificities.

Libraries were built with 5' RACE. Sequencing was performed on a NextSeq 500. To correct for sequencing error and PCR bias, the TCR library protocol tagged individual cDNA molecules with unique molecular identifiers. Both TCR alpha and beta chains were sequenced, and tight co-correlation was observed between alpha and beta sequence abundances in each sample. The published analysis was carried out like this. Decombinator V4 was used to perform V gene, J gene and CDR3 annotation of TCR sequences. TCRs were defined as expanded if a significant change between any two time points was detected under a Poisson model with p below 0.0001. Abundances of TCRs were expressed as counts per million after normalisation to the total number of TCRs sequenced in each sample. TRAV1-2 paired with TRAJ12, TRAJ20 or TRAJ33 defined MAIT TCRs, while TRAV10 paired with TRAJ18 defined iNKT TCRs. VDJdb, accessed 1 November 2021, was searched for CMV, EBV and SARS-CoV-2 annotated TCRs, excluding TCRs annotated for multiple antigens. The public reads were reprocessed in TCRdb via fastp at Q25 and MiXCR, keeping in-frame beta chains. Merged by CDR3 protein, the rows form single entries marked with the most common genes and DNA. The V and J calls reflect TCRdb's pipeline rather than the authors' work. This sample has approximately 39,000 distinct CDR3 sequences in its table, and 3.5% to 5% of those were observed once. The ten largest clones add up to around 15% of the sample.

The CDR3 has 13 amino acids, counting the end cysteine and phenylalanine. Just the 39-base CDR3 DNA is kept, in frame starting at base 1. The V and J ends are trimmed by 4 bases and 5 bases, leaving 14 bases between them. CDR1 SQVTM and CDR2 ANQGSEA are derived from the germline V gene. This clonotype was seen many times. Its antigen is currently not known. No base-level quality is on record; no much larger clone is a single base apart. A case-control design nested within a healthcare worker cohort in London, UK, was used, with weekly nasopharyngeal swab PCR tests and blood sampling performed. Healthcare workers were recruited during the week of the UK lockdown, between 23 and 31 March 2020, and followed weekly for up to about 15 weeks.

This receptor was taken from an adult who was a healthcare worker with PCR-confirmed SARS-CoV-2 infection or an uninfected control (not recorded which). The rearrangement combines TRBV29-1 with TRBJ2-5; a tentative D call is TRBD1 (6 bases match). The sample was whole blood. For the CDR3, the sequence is CSVGRGQGETQYF. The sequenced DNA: TGCAGCGTTGGTCGAGGTCAGGGGGAGACCCAGTACTTC.